The T cell receptor beta chain described here comes from a study of OX40 agonist ivuxolimab in advanced cancers. Study-level information: A partial response was reached by three patients: one with hepatocellular carcinoma and two with cutaneous melanoma. General observations from the study: Expanded peripheral T cells had an undetermined antigen specificity.

Only in-frame clones appear in the TCRdb table, and some are missing; sequencing was by immunoSEQ multiplex PCR. This sample yields about 86,000 clones, of which 75% to 90% are seen a single time; 0.15% to 0.2% belongs to the top ten. This clone appeared a single time. What it binds is not known. The CDR3 totals 13 residues. In germline, CDR1 is SGHNT, CDR2 YYREEE (reference sequence). The J segment lost 6 bases and the V segment lost 4 bases, leaving 3 bases of the junction unmatched. The source material was CD4+ or CD8+ T cells sorted from blood, sampled in a trial of the OX40 agonist ivuxolimab. The chain couples TRBV5-4 to TRBJ2-5, with TRBD2 matching 10 bases. This TCR was sampled from an adult with an advanced solid tumor such as melanoma, head and neck, liver or kidney cancer. CDR3 sequence: CASSPSGGKTQYF. CDR3 DNA sequence: TGTGCCAGCAGCCCTAGCGGGGGAAAGACCCAGTACTTC.